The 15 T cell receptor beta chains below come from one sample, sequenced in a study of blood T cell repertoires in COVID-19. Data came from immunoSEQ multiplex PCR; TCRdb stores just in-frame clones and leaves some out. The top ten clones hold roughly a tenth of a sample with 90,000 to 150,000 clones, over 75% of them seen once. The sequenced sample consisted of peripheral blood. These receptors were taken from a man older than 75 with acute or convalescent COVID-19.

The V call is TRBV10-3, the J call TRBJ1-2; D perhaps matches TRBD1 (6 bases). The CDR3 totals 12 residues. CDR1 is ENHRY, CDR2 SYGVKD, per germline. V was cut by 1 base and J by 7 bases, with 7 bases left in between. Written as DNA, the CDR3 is TGTGCCATCAGTGAGTTGGACAGTGGCTACACCTTC. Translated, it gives CAISELDSGYTF.

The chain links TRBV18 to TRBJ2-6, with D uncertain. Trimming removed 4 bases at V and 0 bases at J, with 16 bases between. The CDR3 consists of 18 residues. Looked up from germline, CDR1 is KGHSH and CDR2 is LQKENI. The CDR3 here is CASSLAGRSYSGANVLTF. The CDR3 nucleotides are TGTGCCAGCTCACTTGCTGGGCGCTCATACTCTGGGGCCAACGTCCTGACTTTC.

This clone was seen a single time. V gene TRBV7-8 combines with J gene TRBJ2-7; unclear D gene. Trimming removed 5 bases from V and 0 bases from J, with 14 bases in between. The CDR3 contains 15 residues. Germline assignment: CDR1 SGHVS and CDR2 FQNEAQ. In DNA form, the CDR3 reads TGTGCCAGCAGCCTCGCGCCGGTCGCCTCCTACGAGCAGTACTTC. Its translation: CASSLAPVASYEQYF.

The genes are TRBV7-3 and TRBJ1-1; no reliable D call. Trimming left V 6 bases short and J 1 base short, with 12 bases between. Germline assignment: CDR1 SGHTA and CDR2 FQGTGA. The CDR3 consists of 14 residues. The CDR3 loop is CASRTQPTNTEAFF. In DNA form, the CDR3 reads TGTGCCAGCAGGACACAGCCAACGAACACTGAAGCTTTCTTT.

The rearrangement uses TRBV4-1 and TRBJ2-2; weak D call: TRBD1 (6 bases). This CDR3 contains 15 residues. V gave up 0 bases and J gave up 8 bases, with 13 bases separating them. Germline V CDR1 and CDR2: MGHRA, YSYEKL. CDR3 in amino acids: CASSQDMGALGELFF. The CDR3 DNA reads TGCGCCAGCAGCCAAGATATGGGGGCGCTTGGGGAGCTGTTTTTT.

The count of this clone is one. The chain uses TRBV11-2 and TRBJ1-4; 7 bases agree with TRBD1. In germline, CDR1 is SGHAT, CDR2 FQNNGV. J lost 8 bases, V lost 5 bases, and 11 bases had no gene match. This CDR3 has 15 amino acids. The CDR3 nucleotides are TGTGCCAGCAGCCCGGCCAGGGGGTTAGGGGAAAAACTGTTTTTT. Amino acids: CASSPARGLGEKLFF.

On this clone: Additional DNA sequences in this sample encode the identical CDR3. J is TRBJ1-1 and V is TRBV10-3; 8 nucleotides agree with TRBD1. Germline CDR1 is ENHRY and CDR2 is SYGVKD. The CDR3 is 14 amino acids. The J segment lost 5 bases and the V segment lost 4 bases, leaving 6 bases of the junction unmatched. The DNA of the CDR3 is TGTGCCATCAGTGGCGACAGGGGTCGAACTGAAGCTTTCTTT. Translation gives CAISGDRGRTEAFF.

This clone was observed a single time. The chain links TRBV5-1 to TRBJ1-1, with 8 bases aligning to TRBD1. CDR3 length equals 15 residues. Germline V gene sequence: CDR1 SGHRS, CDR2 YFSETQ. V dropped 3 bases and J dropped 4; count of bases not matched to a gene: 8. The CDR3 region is CASSYSITGGTEAFF. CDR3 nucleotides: TGCGCCAGCAGCTACTCCATAACAGGGGGCACTGAAGCTTTCTTT.

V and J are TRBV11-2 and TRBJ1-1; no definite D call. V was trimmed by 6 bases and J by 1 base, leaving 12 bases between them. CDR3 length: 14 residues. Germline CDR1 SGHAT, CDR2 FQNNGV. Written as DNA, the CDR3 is TGTGCCAGCAGGACAAGCGGAGGGAACACTGAAGCTTTCTTT. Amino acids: CASRTSGGNTEAFF. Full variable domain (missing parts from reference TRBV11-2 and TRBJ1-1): EAGVAQSPRYKIIEKRQSVAFWCNPISGHATLYWYQQILGQGPKLLIQFQNNGVVDDSQLPKDRFSAERLKGVDSTLKIQPAKLEDSAVYLCASRTSGGNTEAFFGQGTRLTVV.

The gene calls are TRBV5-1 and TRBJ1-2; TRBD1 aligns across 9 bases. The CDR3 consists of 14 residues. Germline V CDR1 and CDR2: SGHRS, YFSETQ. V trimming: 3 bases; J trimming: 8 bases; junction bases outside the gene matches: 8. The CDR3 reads CASSSPGQGNGYTF. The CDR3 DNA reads TGCGCCAGCAGCTCCCCGGGACAGGGAAACGGCTACACCTTC.

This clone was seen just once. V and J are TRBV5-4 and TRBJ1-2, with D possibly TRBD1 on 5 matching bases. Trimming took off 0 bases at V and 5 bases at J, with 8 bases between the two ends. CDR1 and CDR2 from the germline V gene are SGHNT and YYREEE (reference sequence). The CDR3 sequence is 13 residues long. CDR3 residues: CASSLAAGYGYTF. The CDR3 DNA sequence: TGTGCCAGCAGCTTGGCCGCAGGGTATGGCTACACCTTC.

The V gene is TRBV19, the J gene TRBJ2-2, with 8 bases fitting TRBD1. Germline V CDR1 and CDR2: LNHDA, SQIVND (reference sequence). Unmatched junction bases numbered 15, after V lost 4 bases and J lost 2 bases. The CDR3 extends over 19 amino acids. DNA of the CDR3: TGTGCCAGTAGTACCCTCCGCCACCCGGGACAGGCCAACACCGGGGAGCTGTTTTTT. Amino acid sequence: CASSTLRHPGQANTGELFF.

The CDR3 sequence is CASSGADTNYGYTF. CDR3 nucleotides: TGTGCCAGCAGCGGGGCCGATACTAACTATGGCTACACCTTC. V is TRBV9 and J is TRBJ1-2; D ambiguous. This CDR3 is built from 14 residues. Per the germline V gene, CDR1 is SGDLS and CDR2 is YYNGEE. The ends were cut back, 3 bases at V and 0 bases at J, with 9 bases in the middle.

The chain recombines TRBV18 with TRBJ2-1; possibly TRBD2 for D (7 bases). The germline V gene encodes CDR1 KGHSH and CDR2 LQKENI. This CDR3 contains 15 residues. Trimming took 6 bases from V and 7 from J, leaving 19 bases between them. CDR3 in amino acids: CASSRGAAGENEQFF. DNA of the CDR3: TGTGCCAGCTCCCGGGGGGCGGCGGGAGAGAATGAGCAGTTCTTC.

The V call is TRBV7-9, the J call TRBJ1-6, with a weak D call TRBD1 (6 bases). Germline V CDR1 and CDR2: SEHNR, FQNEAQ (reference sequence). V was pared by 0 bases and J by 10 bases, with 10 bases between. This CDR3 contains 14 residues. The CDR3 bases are TGTGCCAGCAGCTTAGCGAGGGGGAAATCACCCCTCCACTTT. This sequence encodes CASSLARGKSPLHF.